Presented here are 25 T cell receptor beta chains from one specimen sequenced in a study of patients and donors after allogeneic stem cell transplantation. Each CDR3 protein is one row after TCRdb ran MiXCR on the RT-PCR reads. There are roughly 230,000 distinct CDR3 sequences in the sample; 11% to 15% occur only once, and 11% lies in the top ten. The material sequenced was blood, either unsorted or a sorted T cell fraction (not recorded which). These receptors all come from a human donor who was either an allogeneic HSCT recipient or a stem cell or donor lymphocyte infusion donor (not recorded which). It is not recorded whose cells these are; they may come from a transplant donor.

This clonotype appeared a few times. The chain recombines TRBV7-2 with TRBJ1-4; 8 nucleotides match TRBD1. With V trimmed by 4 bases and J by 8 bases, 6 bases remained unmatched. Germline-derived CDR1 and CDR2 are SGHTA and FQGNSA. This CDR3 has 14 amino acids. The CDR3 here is CASSSSRDREKLFF. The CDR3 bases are TGTGCCAGCAGCTCGTCCCGGGACAGGGAAAAACTGTTTTTT.

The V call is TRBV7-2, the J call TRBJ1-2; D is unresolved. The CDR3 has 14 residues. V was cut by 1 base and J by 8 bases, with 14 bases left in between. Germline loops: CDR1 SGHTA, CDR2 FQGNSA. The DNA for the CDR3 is TGTGCCAGCAGCTTAGGGACCTCCATTGGGGGCTACACCTTC. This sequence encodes CASSLGTSIGGYTF.

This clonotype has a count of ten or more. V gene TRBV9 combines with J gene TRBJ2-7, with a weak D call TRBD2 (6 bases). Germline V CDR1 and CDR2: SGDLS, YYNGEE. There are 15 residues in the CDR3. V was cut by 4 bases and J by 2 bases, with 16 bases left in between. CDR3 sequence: CASSTRDFSAYEQYF. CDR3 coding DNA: TGTGCCAGCAGCACCCGGGACTTCTCTGCCTACGAGCAGTACTTC.

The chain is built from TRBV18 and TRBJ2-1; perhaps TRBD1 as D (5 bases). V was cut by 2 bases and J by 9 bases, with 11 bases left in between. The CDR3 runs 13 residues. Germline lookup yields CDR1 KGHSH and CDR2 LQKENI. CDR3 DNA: TGTGCCAGCTCACCAGGGGCAGGCTCTGAGCAGTTCTTC. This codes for CASSPGAGSEQFF.

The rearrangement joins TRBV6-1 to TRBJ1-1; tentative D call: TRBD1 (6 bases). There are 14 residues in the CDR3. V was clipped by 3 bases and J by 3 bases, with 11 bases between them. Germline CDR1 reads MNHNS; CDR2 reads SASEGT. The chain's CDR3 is CASSDGGAYTEAFF. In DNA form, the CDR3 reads TGTGCCAGCAGTGACGGGGGCGCCTACACTGAAGCTTTCTTT.

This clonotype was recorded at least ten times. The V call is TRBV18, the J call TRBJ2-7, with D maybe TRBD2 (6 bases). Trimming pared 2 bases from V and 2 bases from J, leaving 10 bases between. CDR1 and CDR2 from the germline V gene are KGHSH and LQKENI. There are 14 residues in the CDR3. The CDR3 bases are TGTGCCAGCTCACCAGTTGCGGGGACCTACGAGCAGTACTTC. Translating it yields CASSPVAGTYEQYF.

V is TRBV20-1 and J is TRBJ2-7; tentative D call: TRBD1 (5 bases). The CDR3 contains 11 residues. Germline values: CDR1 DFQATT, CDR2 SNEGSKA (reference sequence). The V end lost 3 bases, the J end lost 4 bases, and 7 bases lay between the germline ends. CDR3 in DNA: TGCAGTGCTAGCCAGGGATACGAGCAGTACTTC. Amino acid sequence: CSASQGYEQYF.

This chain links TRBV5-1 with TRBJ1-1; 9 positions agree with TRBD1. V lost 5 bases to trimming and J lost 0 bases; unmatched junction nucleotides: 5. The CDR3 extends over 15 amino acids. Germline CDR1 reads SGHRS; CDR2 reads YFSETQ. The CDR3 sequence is CASRGTGSVNTEAFF. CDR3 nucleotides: TGCGCCAGCAGAGGGACAGGGTCGGTGAACACTGAAGCTTTCTTT.

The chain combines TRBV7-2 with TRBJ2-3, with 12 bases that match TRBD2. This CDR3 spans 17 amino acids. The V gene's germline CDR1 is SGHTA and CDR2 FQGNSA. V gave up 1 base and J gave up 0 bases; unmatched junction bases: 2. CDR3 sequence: CASSLGLAGASTDTQYF. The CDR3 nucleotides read TGTGCCAGCAGCTTAGGACTAGCGGGAGCCAGCACAGATACGCAGTATTTT. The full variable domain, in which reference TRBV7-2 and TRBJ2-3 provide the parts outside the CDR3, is GAGVSQSPSNKVTEKGKDVELRCDPISGHTALYWYRQSLGQGLEFLIYFQGNSAPDKSGLPSDRFSAERTGGSVSTLTIQRTQQEDSAVYLCASSLGLAGASTDTQYFGPGTRLTVL.

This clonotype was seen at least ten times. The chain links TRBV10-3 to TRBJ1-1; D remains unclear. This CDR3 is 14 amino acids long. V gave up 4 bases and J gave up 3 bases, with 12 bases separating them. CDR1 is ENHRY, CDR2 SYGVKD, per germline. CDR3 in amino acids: CAISARVEDTEAFF. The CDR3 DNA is TGTGCCATCAGTGCCCGGGTGGAGGACACTGAAGCTTTCTTT.

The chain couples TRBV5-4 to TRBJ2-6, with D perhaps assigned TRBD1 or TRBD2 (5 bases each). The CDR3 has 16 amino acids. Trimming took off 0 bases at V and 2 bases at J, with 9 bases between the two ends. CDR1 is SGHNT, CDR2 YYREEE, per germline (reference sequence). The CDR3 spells CASSLGGVTGANVLTF. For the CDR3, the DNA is TGTGCCAGCAGCTTGGGAGGGGTCACTGGGGCCAACGTCCTGACTTTC.

DNA of the CDR3: TGTGCCAGCAGTCTGACTGGTACGCAGTATTTT. Translating it yields CASSLTGTQYF. This sequence joins TRBV12-3 or TRBV12-4 and TRBJ2-3; D gene ambiguous. V dropped 5 bases and J dropped 8 bases, with 8 bases sitting between them. There are 11 residues in the CDR3.

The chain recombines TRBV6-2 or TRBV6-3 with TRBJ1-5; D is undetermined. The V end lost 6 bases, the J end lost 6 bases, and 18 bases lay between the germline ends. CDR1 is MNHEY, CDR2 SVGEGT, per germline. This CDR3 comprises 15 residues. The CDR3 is CASRAAVNLGQPQHF. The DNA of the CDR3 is TGTGCCAGCAGGGCTGCTGTAAACTTGGGTCAGCCCCAGCATTTT.

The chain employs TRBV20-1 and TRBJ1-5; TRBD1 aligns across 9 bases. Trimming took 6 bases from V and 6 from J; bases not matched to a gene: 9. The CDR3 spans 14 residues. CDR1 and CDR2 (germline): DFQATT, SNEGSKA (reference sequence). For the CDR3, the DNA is TGCAGTGCCCTTGCCGGGACAGGGTTTCAGCCCCAGCATTTT. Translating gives CSALAGTGFQPQHF.

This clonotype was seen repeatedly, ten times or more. This CDR3 is CSVDGGNIQYF. The CDR3 nucleotides read TGCAGCGTTGACGGGGGGAACATTCAGTACTTC. The V and J genes are TRBV29-1 and TRBJ2-4, with 7 bases fitting TRBD2. V lost 3 bases to trimming and J lost 7 bases; unmatched junction nucleotides: 0. The germline gives CDR1 SQVTM, CDR2 ANQGSEA. This CDR3 comprises 11 residues. The full variable domain, in which reference TRBV29-1 and TRBJ2-4 provide the parts outside the CDR3, is SAVISQKPSRDICQRGTSLTIQCQVDSQVTMMFWYRQQPGQSLTLIATANQGSEATYESGFVIDKFPISRPNLTFSTLTVSNMSPEDSSIYLCSVDGGNIQYFGAGTRLSVL.

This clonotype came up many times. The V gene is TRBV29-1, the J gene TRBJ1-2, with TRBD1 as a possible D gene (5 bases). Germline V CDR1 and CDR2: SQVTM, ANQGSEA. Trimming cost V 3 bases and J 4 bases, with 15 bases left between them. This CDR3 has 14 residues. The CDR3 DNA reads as TGCAGCGTTGATTACTCCGGGACTACCTATGGCTACACCTTC. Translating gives CSVDYSGTTYGYTF.

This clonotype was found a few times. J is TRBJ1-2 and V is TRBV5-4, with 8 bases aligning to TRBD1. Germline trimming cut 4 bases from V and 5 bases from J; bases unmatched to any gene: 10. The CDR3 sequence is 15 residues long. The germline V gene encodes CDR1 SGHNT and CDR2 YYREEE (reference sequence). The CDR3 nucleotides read TGTGCCAGCAGCCAACCTGGGCAGGGGGCTTATGGCTACACCTTC. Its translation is CASSQPGQGAYGYTF.

CDR3 amino acids: CASSRTGTGANGYTF. As DNA, the CDR3 is TGTGCCAGCAGCCGCACCGGGACAGGGGCCAACGGCTACACCTTC. This chain joins TRBV3-1 and TRBJ1-2; the match to TRBD1 covers 10 bases. Germline trimming cut 4 bases from V and 8 bases from J; bases unmatched to any gene: 10. The CDR3 length is 15 residues. Germline CDR1 LGHDT, CDR2 YNNKEL (reference sequence).

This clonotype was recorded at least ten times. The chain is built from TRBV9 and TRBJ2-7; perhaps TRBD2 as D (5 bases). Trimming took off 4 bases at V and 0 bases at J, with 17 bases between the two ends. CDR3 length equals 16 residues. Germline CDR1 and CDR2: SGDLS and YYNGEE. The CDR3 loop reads CASSPSAGTSSYEQYF. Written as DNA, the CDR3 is TGTGCCAGCAGCCCCTCGGCAGGAACTAGCTCCTACGAGCAGTACTTC. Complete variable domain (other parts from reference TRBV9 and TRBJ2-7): DSGVTQTPKHLITATGQRVTLRCSPRSGDLSVYWYQQSLDQGLQFLIQYYNGEERAKGNILERFSAQQFPDLHSELNLSSLELGDSALYFCASSPSAGTSSYEQYFGPGTRLTVT.

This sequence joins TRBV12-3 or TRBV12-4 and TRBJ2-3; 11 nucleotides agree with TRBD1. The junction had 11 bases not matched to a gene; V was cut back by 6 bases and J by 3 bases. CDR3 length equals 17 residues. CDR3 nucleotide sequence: TGTGCCAGCAGCCCTGGACAGGGGGCGGGAGGAACAGATACGCAGTATTTT. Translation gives CASSPGQGAGGTDTQYF.

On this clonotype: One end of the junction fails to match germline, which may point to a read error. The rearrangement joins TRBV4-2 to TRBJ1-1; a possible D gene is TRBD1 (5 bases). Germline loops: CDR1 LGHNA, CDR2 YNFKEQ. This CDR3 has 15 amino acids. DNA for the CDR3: TGTGCCAGCAGCCCCGGCGGGGGTGCGGTCACTGAAGCTTCCTTT. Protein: CASSPGGGAVTEASF.

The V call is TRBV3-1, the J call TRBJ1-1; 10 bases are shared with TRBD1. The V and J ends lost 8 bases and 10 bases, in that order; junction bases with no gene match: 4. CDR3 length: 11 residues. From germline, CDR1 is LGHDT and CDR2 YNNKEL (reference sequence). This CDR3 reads CASGTGVRAFF. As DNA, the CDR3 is TGTGCCAGCGGGACAGGGGTGAGAGCTTTCTTT. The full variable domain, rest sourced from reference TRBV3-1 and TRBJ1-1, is DTAVSQTPKYLVTQMGNDKSIKCEQNLGHDTMYWYKQDSKKFLKIMFSYNNKELIINETVPNRFSPKSPDKAHLNLHINSLELGDSAVYFCASGTGVRAFFGQGTRLTVV.

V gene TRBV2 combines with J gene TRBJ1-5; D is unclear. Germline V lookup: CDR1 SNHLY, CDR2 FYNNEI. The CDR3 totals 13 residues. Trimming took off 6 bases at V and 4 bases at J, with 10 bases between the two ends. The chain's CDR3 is CASRITMNQPQHF. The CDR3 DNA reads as TGTGCCAGCAGAATCACGATGAATCAGCCCCAGCATTTT.

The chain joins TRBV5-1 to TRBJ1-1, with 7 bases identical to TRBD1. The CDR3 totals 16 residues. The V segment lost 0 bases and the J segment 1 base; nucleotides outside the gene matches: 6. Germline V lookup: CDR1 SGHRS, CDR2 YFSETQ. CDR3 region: CASSLGQGQWNTEAFF. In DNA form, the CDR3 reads TGCGCCAGCAGCTTGGGACAGGGACAATGGAACACTGAAGCTTTCTTT.

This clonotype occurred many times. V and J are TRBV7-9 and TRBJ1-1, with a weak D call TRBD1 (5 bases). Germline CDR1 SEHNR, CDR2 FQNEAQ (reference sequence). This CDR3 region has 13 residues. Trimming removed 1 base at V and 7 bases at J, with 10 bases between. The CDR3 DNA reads TGTGCCAGCAGCTTAGAGTTGGGGCGTGAAGCTTTCTTT. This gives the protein CASSLELGREAFF.